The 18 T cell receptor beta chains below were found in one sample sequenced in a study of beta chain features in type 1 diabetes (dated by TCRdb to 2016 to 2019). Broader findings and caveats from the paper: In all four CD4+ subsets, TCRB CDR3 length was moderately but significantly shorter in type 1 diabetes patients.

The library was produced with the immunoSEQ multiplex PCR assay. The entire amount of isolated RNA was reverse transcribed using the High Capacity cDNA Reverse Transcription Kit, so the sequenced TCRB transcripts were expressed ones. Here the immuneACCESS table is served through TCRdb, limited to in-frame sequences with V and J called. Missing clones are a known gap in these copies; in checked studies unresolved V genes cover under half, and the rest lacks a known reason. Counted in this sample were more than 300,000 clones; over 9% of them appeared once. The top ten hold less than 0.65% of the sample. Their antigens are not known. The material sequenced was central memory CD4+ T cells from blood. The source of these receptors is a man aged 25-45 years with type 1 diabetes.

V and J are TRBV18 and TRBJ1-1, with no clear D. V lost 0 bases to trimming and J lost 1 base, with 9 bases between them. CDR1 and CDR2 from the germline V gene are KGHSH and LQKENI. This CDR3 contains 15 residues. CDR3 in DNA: TGTGCCAGCTCACCACCGAGTAGGAAGAACACTGAAGCTTTCTTT. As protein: CASSPPSRKNTEAFF.

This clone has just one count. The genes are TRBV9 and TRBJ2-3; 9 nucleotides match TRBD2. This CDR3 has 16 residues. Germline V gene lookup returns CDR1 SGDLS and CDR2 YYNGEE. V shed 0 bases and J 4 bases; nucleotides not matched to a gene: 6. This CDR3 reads CASSVEGGRGSDTQYF. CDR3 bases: TGTGCCAGCAGCGTAGAGGGCGGGAGGGGGTCAGATACGCAGTATTTT.

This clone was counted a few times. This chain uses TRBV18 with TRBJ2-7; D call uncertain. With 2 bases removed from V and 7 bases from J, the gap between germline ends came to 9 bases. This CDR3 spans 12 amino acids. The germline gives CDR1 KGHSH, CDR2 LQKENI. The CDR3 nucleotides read TGTGCCAGCTCACCAGGGTCGTGGGAGCAGTACTTC. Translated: CASSPGSWEQYF.

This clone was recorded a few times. CDR3 sequence (DNA): TGTGCCAGCAGTTTAGCCTCGACTAGCGGGAGCGAGCAGTACTTC. As protein: CASSLASTSGSEQYF. The chain carries TRBV28 and TRBJ2-7, with TRBD2 matching over 12 bases. The ends lost 2 bases at V and 6 bases at J; junction bases unmatched: 5. CDR3 length: 15 residues. Germline CDR1 MDHEN, CDR2 SYDVKM.

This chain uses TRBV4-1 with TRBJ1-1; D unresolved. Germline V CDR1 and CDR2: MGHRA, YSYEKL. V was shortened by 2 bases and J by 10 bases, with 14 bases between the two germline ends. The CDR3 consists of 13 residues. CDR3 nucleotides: TGCGCCAGCAGCCAACCTGATTTGGCTAGAGCTTTCTTT. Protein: CASSQPDLARAFF.

CDR3 sequence reads: CASSLQPRETQYF. The CDR3 nucleotides read TGTGCCAGCAGCCTCCAACCTCGAGAGACCCAGTACTTC. The V gene is TRBV11-3, the J gene TRBJ2-5; D is unclear. Germline loops: CDR1 SGHNT, CDR2 YENEEA. The CDR3 extends over 13 amino acids. Trimming stripped 5 bases from V and 4 bases from J, with 11 bases between. Full variable domain (rest looked up from reference TRBV11-3 and TRBJ2-5): EAGVVQSPRYKIIEKKQPVAFWCNPISGHNTLYWYLQNLGQGPELLIRYENEEAVDDSQLPKDRFSAERLKGVDSTLKIQPAELGDSAVYLCASSLQPRETQYFGPGTRLLVL.

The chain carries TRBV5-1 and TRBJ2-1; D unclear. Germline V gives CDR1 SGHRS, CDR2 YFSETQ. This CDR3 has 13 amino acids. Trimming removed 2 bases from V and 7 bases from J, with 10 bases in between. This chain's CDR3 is CASSLYGTNEQFF. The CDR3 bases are TGCGCCAGCAGCTTATACGGAACAAATGAGCAGTTCTTC.

The DNA of the CDR3 is TGTGCCACCAGCACAAGAAGCTATGGCTACACCTTC. Translating it yields CATSTRSYGYTF. The genes are TRBV15 and TRBJ1-2, with D hard to call. Germline CDR1 LNHNV, CDR2 YYDKDF (reference sequence). V gave up 4 bases and J gave up 4 bases, with 7 bases separating them. CDR3 length: 12 residues. The full variable domain, in which reference TRBV15 and TRBJ1-2 provide the parts outside the CDR3, is DAMVIQNPRYQVTQFGKPVTLSCSQTLNHNVMYWYQQKSSQAPKLLFHYYDKDFNNEADTPDNFQSRRPNTSFCFLDIRSPGLGDTAMYLCATSTRSYGYTFGSGTRLTVV.

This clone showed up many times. CDR3 DNA sequence: TGTGCCAGCAGCTTAGAGGCAAGAAACACCATATATTTT. It is translated as CASSLEARNTIYF. V usage is TRBV7-9 and J usage is TRBJ1-3, with D hard to call. CDR3 length equals 13 residues. V was cut by 1 base and J by 5 bases, with 6 bases left in between. Germline V CDR1 and CDR2: SEHNR, FQNEAQ (reference sequence).

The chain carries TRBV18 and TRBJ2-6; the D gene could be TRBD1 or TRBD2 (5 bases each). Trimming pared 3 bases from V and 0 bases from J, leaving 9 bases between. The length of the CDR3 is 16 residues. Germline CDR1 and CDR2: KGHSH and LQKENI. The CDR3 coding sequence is TGTGCCAGCTCACCCTGGGACCTCTCTGGGGCCAACGTCCTGACTTTC. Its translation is CASSPWDLSGANVLTF.

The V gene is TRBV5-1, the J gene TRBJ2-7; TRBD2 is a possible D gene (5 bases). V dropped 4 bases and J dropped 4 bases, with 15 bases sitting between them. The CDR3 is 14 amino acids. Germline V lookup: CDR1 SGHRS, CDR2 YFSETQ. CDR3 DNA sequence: TGCGCCAGCAGCCGGGCGGGTTCCGGGTACGAGCAGTACTTC. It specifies CASSRAGSGYEQYF.

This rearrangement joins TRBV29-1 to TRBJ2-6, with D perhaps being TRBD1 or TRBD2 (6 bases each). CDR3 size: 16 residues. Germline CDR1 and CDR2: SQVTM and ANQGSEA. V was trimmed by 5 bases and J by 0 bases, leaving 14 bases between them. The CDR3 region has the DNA TGCAGCGTTCGACCCCGGGGGCCCTCTGGGGCCAACGTCCTGACTTTC. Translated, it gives CSVRPRGPSGANVLTF. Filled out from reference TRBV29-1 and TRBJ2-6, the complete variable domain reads SAVISQKPSRDICQRGTSLTIQCQVDSQVTMMFWYRQQPGQSLTLIATANQGSEATYESGFVIDKFPISRPNLTFSTLTVSNMSPEDSSIYLCSVRPRGPSGANVLTFGAGSRLTVL.

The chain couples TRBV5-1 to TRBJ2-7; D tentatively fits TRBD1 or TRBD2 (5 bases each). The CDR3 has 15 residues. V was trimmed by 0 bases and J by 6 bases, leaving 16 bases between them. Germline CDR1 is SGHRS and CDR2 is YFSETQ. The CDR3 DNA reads TGCGCCAGCAGCTTGGGGGTTACCGGGGCCGGCGAGCAGTACTTC. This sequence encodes CASSLGVTGAGEQYF. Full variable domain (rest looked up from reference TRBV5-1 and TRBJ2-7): KAGVTQTPRYLIKTRGQQVTLSCSPISGHRSVSWYQQTPGQGLQFLFEYFSETQRNKGNFPGRFSGRQFSNSRSEMNVSTLELGDSALYLCASSLGVTGAGEQYFGPGTRLTVT.

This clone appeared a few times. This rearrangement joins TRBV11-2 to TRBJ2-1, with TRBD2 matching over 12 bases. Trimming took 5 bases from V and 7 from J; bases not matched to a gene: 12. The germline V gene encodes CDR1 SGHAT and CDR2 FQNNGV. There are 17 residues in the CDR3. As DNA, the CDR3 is TGTGCCAGCAGCCCCAGGACTAGCGGGATTAGGGGAAATGAGCAGTTCTTC. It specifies CASSPRTSGIRGNEQFF.

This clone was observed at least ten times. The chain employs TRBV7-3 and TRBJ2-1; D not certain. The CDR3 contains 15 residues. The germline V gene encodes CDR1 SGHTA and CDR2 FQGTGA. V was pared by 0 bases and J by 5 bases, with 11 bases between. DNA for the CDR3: TGTGCCAGCAGCTTAACGTACGATATGAACAATGAGCAGTTCTTC. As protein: CASSLTYDMNNEQFF.

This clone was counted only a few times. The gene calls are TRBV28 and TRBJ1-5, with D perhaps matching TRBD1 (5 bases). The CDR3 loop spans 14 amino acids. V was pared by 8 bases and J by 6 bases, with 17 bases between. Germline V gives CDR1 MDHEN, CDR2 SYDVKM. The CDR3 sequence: CASGKKQGSQPQHF. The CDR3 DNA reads TGTGCCAGCGGGAAGAAGCAGGGCTCTCAGCCCCAGCATTTT. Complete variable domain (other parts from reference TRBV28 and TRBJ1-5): DVKVTQSSRYLVKRTGEKVFLECVQDMDHENMFWYRQDPGLGLRLIYFSYDVKMKEKGDIPEGYSVSREKKERFSLILESASTNQTSMYLCASGKKQGSQPQHFGDGTRLSIL.

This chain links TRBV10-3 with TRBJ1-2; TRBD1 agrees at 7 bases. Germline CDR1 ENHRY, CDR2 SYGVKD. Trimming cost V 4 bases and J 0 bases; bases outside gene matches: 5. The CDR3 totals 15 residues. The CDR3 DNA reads TGTGCCATCAGTGGGGGACAGAATTCTAACTATGGCTACACCTTC. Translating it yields CAISGGQNSNYGYTF.

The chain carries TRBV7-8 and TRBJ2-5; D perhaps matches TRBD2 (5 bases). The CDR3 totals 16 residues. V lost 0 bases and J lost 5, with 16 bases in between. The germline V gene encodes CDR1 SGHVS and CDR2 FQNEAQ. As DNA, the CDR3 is TGTGCCAGCAGCTTAGCTGTGACCCCGGAGGTCGAGACCCAGTACTTC. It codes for CASSLAVTPEVETQYF.